This is a list of T cell receptor beta chains from one sample in a study of T cells after yellow fever vaccination. TCRdb reprocessed the 5' RACE reads via MiXCR and lists one record per CDR3 protein. This table has under 500,000 distinct CDR3 sequences, over 15% appearing once. Sequences were derived from PBMCs, sampled before the yellow fever booster vaccination. These receptors all come from a man between 18 and 35 years old who received the YFV17D yellow fever vaccine. The conserved cysteine and the conserved F or W are not part of the CDR3 here.

V gene	J gene	CDR3 protein
TRBV4-3	TRBJ2-1	ASSQRATSGGVGDEQF
TRBV6-2/TRBV6-3	TRBJ2-7	ASSYSIRPYEQY
TRBV4-1	TRBJ1-3	ASSQAGTVTGNTIY
TRBV12-3/TRBV12-4	TRBJ2-3	ASRDREADTQY
TRBV6-5	TRBJ1-1	ASSYENGGNTEAF
TRBV10-3	TRBJ2-3	AIMVGGGTDTQY
TRBV29-1	TRBJ2-5	SVESGVYGTQY
TRBV20-1	TRBJ2-6	SARSEGMSGANVLT
TRBV7-8	TRBJ2-1	ASWPDLLYNEQF
TRBV4-3	TRBJ2-1	ASSQDGQSNDEQF
TRBV13	TRBJ2-7	ASSRTDTSSYEQY
TRBV6-2/TRBV6-3	TRBJ2-3	ASSYPSRGAHTDTQY
TRBV4-3	TRBJ2-2	ASSRRDSQNTGELF
TRBV6-2/TRBV6-3	TRBJ2-3	ASSPGQGATDTQY
TRBV15	TRBJ2-3	ATSFGTGSTDTQY
TRBV29-1	TRBJ1-1	SVGKGGTEAF
TRBV5-1	TRBJ1-2	ASSFRQGEGYT
TRBV20-1	TRBJ1-6	SARSQSSYNSPLH
TRBV7-9	TRBJ2-1	ASSLAGQGNNEQF
TRBV10-3	TRBJ2-1	AISVGGNEQF
TRBV27	TRBJ1-5	ASSWVGNGNQPQH
TRBV20-1	TRBJ1-4	SAREAGAYEKLF
TRBV7-7	TRBJ2-1	ASSLVLTERQF
TRBV28	TRBJ1-2	ASCVPGRRWGYT
TRBV20-1	TRBJ2-3	SATSGVSTDTQY
TRBV5-1	TRBJ2-2	ASSLGRLENTGELF
TRBV7-3	TRBJ2-6	ASSLQGPGANVLT
TRBV9	TRBJ1-2	ASSARDGSGYGYT
TRBV29-1	TRBJ2-1	SVKPSGGAGNEQF
TRBV4-1	TRBJ2-7	ASSPQPGQGEREQY
TRBV7-9	TRBJ2-5	ASSYGSINGETQY
TRBV10-3	TRBJ2-7	AISTGTGIYEQY
TRBV10-3	TRBJ2-7	AISGGRDRASEQY
TRBV7-2	TRBJ2-2	ASSELAGGGGELF
TRBV12-3/TRBV12-4	TRBJ2-2	ASSLARATGELF
TRBV4-3	TRBJ2-3	ASSQERGASGGPDTQY
TRBV11-2	TRBJ2-3	ASSLDPQGADTQY
TRBV30	TRBJ1-2	ACNTWYGYT
TRBV6-5	TRBJ2-5	ASSYGAVGIETQY
TRBV7-9	TRBJ1-3	ASSRDTSGNTIY
TRBV20-1	TRBJ1-2	SARGSRGFYGYT
TRBV20-1	TRBJ1-6	SARGDDTRSPLH
TRBV28	TRBJ1-4	AVWGNEKLF
TRBV12-3/TRBV12-4	TRBJ1-6	ASNTQGINSPLH
TRBV4-2	TRBJ1-1	ASSQSQSEAF
TRBV5-1	TRBJ1-2	ASSSDYPGSYT
TRBV11-2	TRBJ2-7	ASSRDRVNEQY
TRBV27	TRBJ1-3	ASSLLPGLSTIY